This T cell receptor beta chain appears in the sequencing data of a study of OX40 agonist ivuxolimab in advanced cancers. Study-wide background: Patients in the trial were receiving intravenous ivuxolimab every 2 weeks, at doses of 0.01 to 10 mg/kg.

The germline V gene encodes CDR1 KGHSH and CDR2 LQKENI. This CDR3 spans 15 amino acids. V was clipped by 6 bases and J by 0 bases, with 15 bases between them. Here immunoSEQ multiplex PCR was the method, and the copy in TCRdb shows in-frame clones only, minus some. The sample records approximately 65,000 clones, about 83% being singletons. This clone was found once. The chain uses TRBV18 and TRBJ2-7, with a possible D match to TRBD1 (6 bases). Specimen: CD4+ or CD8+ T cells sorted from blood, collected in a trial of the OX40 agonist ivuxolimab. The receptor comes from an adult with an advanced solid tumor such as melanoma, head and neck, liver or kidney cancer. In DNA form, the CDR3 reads TGTGCCAGCTCGCCCATGGGACAATTCTCCTACGAGCAGTACTTC. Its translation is CASSPMGQFSYEQYF.